These 15 T cell receptor beta chains were sequenced from one sample in a study of patients and donors after allogeneic stem cell transplantation. One entry per CDR3 protein results from TCRdb running MiXCR on the RT-PCR reads. The sample consists of 2,500 to 3,000 distinct CDR3 sequences, approximately 8.2% of them appearing once. Specimen: blood, either unsorted or a sorted T cell fraction (not recorded which). The receptors come from a human donor who was either an allogeneic HSCT recipient or a stem cell or donor lymphocyte infusion donor (not recorded which). It is not recorded whose cells these are; they may come from a transplant donor.

This clonotype is deemed large (0.1 to 1%). The chain combines TRBV6-5 with TRBJ2-7; the match to TRBD1 covers 7 bases. Germline CDR1 reads MNHEY; CDR2 reads SVGAGI. CDR3 length: 12 residues. V shed 6 bases and J 3 bases; nucleotides not matched to a gene: 2. The CDR3 DNA reads TGTGCCAGCAGCCGGGACAGCTACGAGCAGTACTTC. Protein sequence: CASSRDSYEQYF.

V and J are TRBV12-3 or TRBV12-4 and TRBJ2-1; D is perhaps TRBD2 (5 bases). The V end lost 6 bases, the J end lost 9 bases, and 12 bases lay between the germline ends. The CDR3 loop spans 12 amino acids. The CDR3 bases are TGTGCCAGCAGACGTCCGGGGATTGAGCAGTTCTTC. It translates to CASRRPGIEQFF.

In its sample, this clonotype ranks as large. The rearrangement links TRBV7-9 to TRBJ2-1; D possibly corresponds to TRBD2 (6 bases). Germline V CDR1 and CDR2: SEHNR, FQNEAQ (reference sequence). CDR3 length equals 13 residues. Between the trimmed V and J ends, which lost 4 bases and 15 bases, there was a span of 19 bases. CDR3 loop: CASSSMAGLEWFF. CDR3 in DNA: TGTGCCAGCAGCTCGATGGCGGGATTGGAGTGGTTCTTC.

The J gene is TRBJ2-4, the V gene TRBV20-1; D unclear. V dropped 7 bases and J dropped 3 bases, with 7 bases sitting between them. CDR1 and CDR2 from the germline V gene are DFQATT and SNEGSKA (reference sequence). The CDR3 runs 11 residues. The CDR3 region has the DNA TGCAGTGGGAGTGACAAAAACATTCAGTACTTC. Translated, it gives CSGSDKNIQYF.

This chain connects TRBV20-1 to TRBJ1-2; no definite D call. The CDR3 has 12 amino acids. CDR1 is DFQATT, CDR2 SNEGSKA, per germline (reference sequence). V shed 4 bases and J shed 5 bases, with 11 bases lying between them. The CDR3 loop is CSATTSGYGYTF. For the CDR3, the DNA is TGCAGTGCTACCACCTCCGGGTATGGCTACACCTTC.

This clonotype has only a few counts. The chain carries TRBV2 and TRBJ2-7; tentative D call: TRBD2 (7 bases). Germline assignment: CDR1 SNHLY and CDR2 FYNNEI. CDR3 size: 15 residues. The germline V and J ends were trimmed by 2 bases and 9 bases, with 20 bases remaining between them. The chain's CDR3 is CASSEIAREGHGQYF. The CDR3, as DNA: TGTGCCAGCAGTGAAATTGCCAGGGAGGGACACGGGCAGTACTTC.

The chain carries TRBV24-1 and TRBJ2-1, with a tentative D call TRBD1 (5 bases). V lost 4 bases and J lost 8, with 14 bases in between. From germline, CDR1 is KGHDR and CDR2 SFDVKD. The CDR3 consists of 14 residues. CDR3 DNA sequence: TGTGCCACCAGTGAGGACAAGGGATGGGATGAGCAGTTCTTC. It codes for CATSEDKGWDEQFF.

The rearrangement links TRBV12-5 to TRBJ1-5; TRBD1 matches 7 bases. With 6 bases clipped from V and 6 bases from J, the junction kept 5 bases outside the gene matches. CDR1 is LGHNT and CDR2 is FRNRAP in the germline V gene. The CDR3 contains 13 residues. CDR3 coding DNA: TGTGCTAGTGGCCGGACAGGTGGTCAGCCCCAGCATTTT. It translates to CASGRTGGQPQHF.

The chain employs TRBV20-1 and TRBJ2-7, with 7 bases aligning to TRBD2. V shed 4 bases, J shed 2 bases, and the junction held 5 bases outside the gene matches. Germline assignment: CDR1 DFQATT and CDR2 SNEGSKA (reference sequence). The CDR3 sequence is 13 residues long. The CDR3 is CSAKIGLAYEQYF. The CDR3 DNA follows: TGCAGTGCTAAGATAGGACTAGCCTACGAGCAGTACTTC.

The table lists this clonotype with a few counts. The chain links TRBV7-2 to TRBJ2-3; perhaps TRBD2 as D (5 bases). CDR3 length equals 12 residues. Germline assignment: CDR1 SGHTA and CDR2 FQGNSA. V lost 6 bases to trimming and J lost 5 bases, with 9 bases between them. In DNA form, the CDR3 reads TGTGCCAGCAGGAAAGAGGGAGATACGCAGTATTTT. Translating it yields CASRKEGDTQYF.

By sample share, this clonotype is large. The genes are TRBV7-6 and TRBJ2-1, with D hard to call. V gave up 5 bases and J gave up 8 bases, with 7 bases separating them. Germline CDR1 SGHVS, CDR2 FNYEAQ. The CDR3 is 11 amino acids. This CDR3 reads CASSNADEQFF. The DNA of the CDR3 is TGTGCCAGCAGCAACGCGGATGAGCAGTTCTTC.

This clonotype appeared a few times. V is TRBV25-1 and J is TRBJ2-7; D gene uncertain. This CDR3 contains 15 residues. Germline lookup yields CDR1 MGHDK and CDR2 SYGVNS. Trimming cost V 6 bases and J 4 bases, with 19 bases left between them. DNA of the CDR3: TGTGCCAGCAGCGCTGTGGGGTATACCTCGTACGAGCAGTACTTC. Amino acids: CASSAVGYTSYEQYF.

V and J are TRBV20-1 and TRBJ2-1, with D perhaps matching TRBD1 (5 bases). The V end was cut by 6 bases, the J end by 4 bases, with 22 bases between. Germline-derived CDR1 and CDR2 are DFQATT and SNEGSKA (reference sequence). The CDR3 contains 16 residues. In DNA, the CDR3 is TGCAGTGCGAACCCGGCAGGACAAGGAATGTACAATGAGCAGTTCTTC. It translates to CSANPAGQGMYNEQFF.

This clonotype is deemed medium-sized. The chain employs TRBV29-1 and TRBJ1-1; D is ambiguous. CDR3 length: 8 amino acids. Trimming stripped 8 bases from V and 4 bases from J, with 2 bases between. Germline V gene sequence: CDR1 SQVTM, CDR2 ANQGSEA. For the CDR3, the DNA is TGCAGCAGCACTGAAGCTTTCTTT. This codes for CSSTEAFF. Looking up the rest from reference TRBV29-1 and TRBJ1-1 gives the full variable domain: SAVISQKPSRDICQRGTSLTIQCQVDSQVTMMFWYRQQPGQSLTLIATANQGSEATYESGFVIDKFPISRPNLTFSTLTVSNMSPEDSSIYLCSSTEAFFGQGTRLTVV.

The CDR3 loop is CASSWERTVGTQYF. The CDR3 DNA is TGTGCCAGCAGCTGGGAGAGGACGGTCGGTACGCAGTATTTT. This chain joins TRBV5-5 and TRBJ2-3, with a weak D call TRBD2 (5 bases). V dropped 3 bases and J dropped 8 bases, with 16 bases sitting between them. This CDR3 is 14 amino acids long. CDR1 is SGHKS and CDR2 is YYEKEE in the germline V gene (reference sequence).